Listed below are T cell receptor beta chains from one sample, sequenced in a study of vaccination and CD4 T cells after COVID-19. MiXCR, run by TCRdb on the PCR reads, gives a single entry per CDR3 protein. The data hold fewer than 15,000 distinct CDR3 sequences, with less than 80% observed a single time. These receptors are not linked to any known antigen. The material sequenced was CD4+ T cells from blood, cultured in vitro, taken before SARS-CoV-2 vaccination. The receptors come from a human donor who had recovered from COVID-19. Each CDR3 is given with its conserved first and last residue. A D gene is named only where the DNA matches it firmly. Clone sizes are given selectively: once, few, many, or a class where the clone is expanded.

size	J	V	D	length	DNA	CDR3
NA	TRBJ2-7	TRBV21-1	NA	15	TGTGCCAGCAGCAAAGCTAGCGGGAGCTCCTACGAGCAGTACTTC	CASSKASGSSYEQYF
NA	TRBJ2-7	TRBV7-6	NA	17	TGTGCCAGCAGCTTAGGCCAGCGGAGGGGGGGAAAATACGAGCAGTACTTC	CASSLGQRRGGKYEQYF
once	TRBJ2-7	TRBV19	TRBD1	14	TGTGCCAGTAGTATTCGGGACAGCTCCTACGAGCAGTACTTC	CASSIRDSSYEQYF
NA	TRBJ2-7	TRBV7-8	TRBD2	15	TGTGCCAGCAGCTTAGGGGACGGGAGGGCCGTCGAGCAGTACTTC	CASSLGDGRAVEQYF
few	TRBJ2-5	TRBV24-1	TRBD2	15	TGTGCCACCAGTGAATTGACTAGCGGGTCTGAGACCCAGTACTTC	CATSELTSGSETQYF
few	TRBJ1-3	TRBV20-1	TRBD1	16	TGCAGTGCTATGCATCTACAGGGGCCCTCTGGAAACACCATATATTTT	CSAMHLQGPSGNTIYF
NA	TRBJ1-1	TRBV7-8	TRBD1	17	TGTGCCAGCAGCCCTCGTCCCGGGACAGTACTGAACACTGAAGCTTTCTTT	CASSPRPGTVLNTEAFF
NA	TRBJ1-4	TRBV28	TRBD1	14	TGTGCCATAACCTCGACAGGGTTAAATGAAAAACTGTTTTTT	CAITSTGLNEKLFF
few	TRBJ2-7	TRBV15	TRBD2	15	TGTGCCACCAGCAGGCGGGGGTCCTTTCCCTACGAGCAGTACTTC	CATSRRGSFPYEQYF
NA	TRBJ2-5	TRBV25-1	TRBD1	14	TGTGCCAGCAGTGATTCAGGGGGCCGGCGTACCCAGTACTTC	CASSDSGGRRTQYF
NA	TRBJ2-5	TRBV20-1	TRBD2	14	TGCAGTGCCCGAGAGCGGGAGGGGGCAGAGACCCAGTACTTC	CSAREREGAETQYF
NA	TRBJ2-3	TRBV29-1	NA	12	TGCAGCGGCATGCCAGGTGGGGATACGCAGTATTTT	CSGMPGGDTQYF
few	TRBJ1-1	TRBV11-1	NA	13	TGTGCCAGTAACCAAGAGAGAGGGAGGCCGGCTTTCTTT	CASNQERGRPAFF